The 17 T cell receptor beta chains given below trace back to one sample, sequenced in a study of T-cell reconstitution after alpha-beta-depleted transplantation in children. Library preparation (for TCRbeta) was performed with unique molecular identifiers. One entry per CDR3 protein, called by TCRdb with MiXCR from the PCR reads. The repertoire holds 600,000 to 700,000 distinct CDR3 sequences, with 16% as singletons. The material sequenced was PBMCs from the stem cell graft donor, taken from the stem cell graft. These receptors came from a human donor who donated a stem cell graft to a child with acute myeloid leukemia.

In this sample, this clonotype turned up many times. This chain joins TRBV7-6 and TRBJ1-5; D may be TRBD1 (6 bases). The CDR3 covers 13 residues. The germline V and J ends were trimmed by 5 bases and 7 bases, with 12 bases remaining between them. Germline lookup yields CDR1 SGHVS and CDR2 FNYEAQ. CDR3 sequence (DNA): TGTGCCAGCAGCAAGAACAGGGAACAGCCCCAGCATTTT. Residues: CASSKNREQPQHF.

Ten or more counts support this clonotype. This sequence joins TRBV7-6 and TRBJ1-4; D not resolved. V was pared by 1 base and J by 5 bases, with 8 bases between. This CDR3 has 14 residues. Germline lookup yields CDR1 SGHVS and CDR2 FNYEAQ. In nucleotides, the CDR3 is TGTGCCAGCAGCTTAGGGGGAGAGAATGAAAAACTGTTTTTT. It specifies CASSLGGENEKLFF.

This clonotype was observed once. The chain uses TRBV12-3 or TRBV12-4 and TRBJ1-1; possibly TRBD1 for D (5 bases). The CDR3 length is 17 residues. The V gene lost 4 bases and the J gene lost 0 bases, with 18 bases spanning the gap. Here the CDR3 DNA reads TGTGCCAGCAGTTCTCCCCCGGACACGAGAATGAACACTGAAGCTTTCTTT. This encodes CASSSPPDTRMNTEAFF.

The chain is built from TRBV7-9 and TRBJ2-5; D not certain. Germline assignment: CDR1 SEHNR and CDR2 FQNEAQ (reference sequence). This CDR3 contains 16 residues. V lost 2 bases to trimming and J lost 1 base, with 14 bases between them. The CDR3 sequence is CASSLLGSPGQETQYF. The CDR3 bases are TGTGCCAGCAGCTTACTTGGGTCTCCTGGCCAAGAGACCCAGTACTTC.

In this sample, this clonotype turned up a few times. This chain links TRBV5-1 with TRBJ2-7, with 16 bases aligning to TRBD2. V lost 4 bases and J lost 3; bases outside the gene matches: 7. The CDR3 contains 17 residues. Germline V lookup: CDR1 SGHRS, CDR2 YFSETQ. The CDR3 region has the DNA TGCGCCAGCAGCGGCGGGACTAGCGGGGGGGTTCGCTACGAGCAGTACTTC. It is translated as CASSGGTSGGVRYEQYF.

This clonotype was recorded many times. The V call is TRBV20-1, the J call TRBJ1-5; a weak D match, TRBD1 (5 bases). V gave up 3 bases and J gave up 2 bases, with 11 bases separating them. Germline-derived CDR1 and CDR2 are DFQATT and SNEGSKA (reference sequence). The CDR3 length is 14 residues. The CDR3 here is CSASPGAGNQPQHF. CDR3 DNA: TGCAGTGCTAGTCCCGGGGCGGGCAATCAGCCCCAGCATTTT.

The chain joins TRBV4-1 to TRBJ1-1; D perhaps matches TRBD1 (5 bases). Germline V gene data show CDR1 as MGHRA and CDR2 as YSYEKL. The CDR3 covers 16 residues. Trimming pared 0 bases from V and 2 bases from J, leaving 13 bases between. The DNA for the CDR3 is TGCGCCAGCAGCCAAGATGAAGGGTGGGGCAACACTGAAGCTTTCTTT. This gives the protein CASSQDEGWGNTEAFF.

There are a few counts of this clonotype. The CDR3 DNA follows: TGCGCCAGCAGCCACGCTACTATCAATCAGCCCCAGCATTTT. Translating it yields CASSHATINQPQHF. V and J are TRBV4-1 and TRBJ1-5; D call uncertain. V lost 3 bases and J 3 bases, leaving 9 bases between the germline ends. The V gene's germline CDR1 is MGHRA and CDR2 YSYEKL. CDR3 length: 14 amino acids.

The V gene is TRBV4-1, the J gene TRBJ2-5; TRBD2 matches 9 bases. The CDR3 has 17 amino acids. CDR1 is MGHRA, CDR2 YSYEKL, per germline. The V gene end was trimmed by 4 bases and the J gene end by 5 bases; junction bases not matched to a gene: 14. The CDR3: CASSLSRSSGARETQYF. Written as DNA, the CDR3 is TGCGCCAGCAGCCTCTCAAGGTCTAGCGGGGCGCGGGAGACCCAGTACTTC.

The chain has TRBV7-2 and TRBJ2-5, with a weak D call TRBD1 (6 bases). CDR1 SGHTA and CDR2 FQGNSA come from the germline V gene. The CDR3 is made up of 15 amino acids. Trimming removed 1 base from V and 8 bases from J, with 17 bases in between. CDR3 amino acids: CASSLGGQRSDTQYF. In DNA form, the CDR3 reads TGTGCCAGCAGCTTAGGAGGACAGCGCTCAGATACCCAGTACTTC.

J is TRBJ2-4 and V is TRBV20-1; no firm D call. Germline V gene sequence: CDR1 DFQATT, CDR2 SNEGSKA (reference sequence). The CDR3 is 13 amino acids. Trimming stripped 6 bases from V and 0 bases from J, with 9 bases between. The DNA of the CDR3 is TGCAGTGCCCCGACACTAGCCAAAAACATTCAGTACTTC. Translation: CSAPTLAKNIQYF.

The chain carries TRBV27 and TRBJ2-3; 9 nucleotides match TRBD2. J was trimmed by 6 bases and V by 8 bases; bases with no gene match: 9. The length of the CDR3 is 14 residues. Per germline, CDR1 MNHEY and CDR2 SMNVEV (reference sequence). The CDR3, as DNA: TGTGCCAGCGGGCGGCTAGCGGGGTGGGATACGCAGTATTTT. Translated: CASGRLAGWDTQYF.

This clonotype turned up a few times. The rearrangement links TRBV5-1 to TRBJ2-3; tentative D call: TRBD1 (5 bases). This CDR3 comprises 15 residues. V lost 4 bases to trimming and J lost 5 bases, with 17 bases between them. Germline V gene sequence: CDR1 SGHRS, CDR2 YFSETQ. CDR3 amino acids: CASSKGALVRDTQYF. The CDR3 bases are TGCGCCAGCAGCAAAGGGGCCCTCGTTAGAGATACGCAGTATTTT.

This clonotype was recorded many times. CDR3 nucleotides: TGTGCCAGCAGTCGGGACACCTATGGCTACACCTTC. It specifies CASSRDTYGYTF. The chain recombines TRBV25-1 with TRBJ1-2, with D perhaps matching TRBD1 (6 bases). Germline CDR1 and CDR2: MGHDK and SYGVNS. V was shortened by 5 bases and J by 4 bases, with 8 bases between the two germline ends. The CDR3 loop spans 12 amino acids.

This clonotype was picked up many times. The gene calls are TRBV7-2 and TRBJ1-4, with TRBD1 matching 10 bases. Per the germline V gene, CDR1 is SGHTA and CDR2 is FQGNSA. V was pared by 5 bases and J by 11 bases, with 5 bases of the junction left unmatched. This CDR3 comprises 13 residues. The CDR3 loop reads CASSRDRGEKLFF. Here the CDR3 DNA reads TGTGCCAGCAGCCGGGACAGGGGAGAGAAACTGTTTTTT. Full variable domain (missing parts from reference TRBV7-2 and TRBJ1-4): GAGVSQSPSNKVTEKGKDVELRCDPISGHTALYWYRQSLGQGLEFLIYFQGNSAPDKSGLPSDRFSAERTGGSVSTLTIQRTQQEDSAVYLCASSRDRGEKLFFGSGTQLSVL.

The chain couples TRBV16 to TRBJ1-1, with TRBD1 matching 7 bases. CDR3 length: 12 residues. CDR1 and CDR2 from the germline V gene are KGHSY and FQNENV. V lost 4 bases to trimming and J lost 7 bases; unmatched junction nucleotides: 3. The CDR3 DNA follows: TGTGCCAGCAGCCGGGACAGTGTTGAAGCTTTCTTT. This translates into CASSRDSVEAFF.

The rearrangement uses TRBV25-1 and TRBJ2-5; 8 positions agree with TRBD1. The germline gives CDR1 MGHDK, CDR2 SYGVNS. V shed 2 bases, J shed 5 bases, and the junction held 1 base outside the gene matches. This CDR3 has 13 amino acids. The CDR3 loop reads CASSERTGETQYF. The CDR3 nucleotides read TGTGCCAGCAGTGAAAGGACAGGGGAGACCCAGTACTTC.